This T cell receptor beta chain was captured in a study of blood T cell repertoires in COVID-19. Study overall: COVID-19 samples collected from the United States, Italy and Spain covered acute and convalescent phases. From T cells, B-cell-depleted T cells, or PBMCs came the material, which was cDNA or gDNA.

Authors' methods: Nucleated cell number was recorded as an estimate derived from reference gene primer amplification. Sequenced by immunoSEQ multiplex PCR; TCRdb stores in-frame clones only, minus some. V, J and clone size were drawn from that table, and D and trimming were deduced from the DNA. The table shows roughly 360,000 clones, with approximately 87% occurring only once. This CDR3 is built from 13 residues. V was cut by 2 bases and J by 8 bases, with 10 bases left in between. This receptor was taken from a woman between 25 and 40 years old with acute COVID-19. Sequenced input: PBMCs or T cells enriched from blood (not recorded which). The chain carries TRBV12-3 or TRBV12-4 and TRBJ2-1; the D gene is possibly TRBD1 (5 bases). CDR3 bases: TGTGCCAGCAGTTTAAGGCAGGGCTATGAGCAGTTCTTC. As protein: CASSLRQGYEQFF.